These 24 T cell receptor beta chains were all obtained from the same sample, sequenced in a study of blood T cell repertoires in COVID-19. Using immunoSEQ multiplex PCR, the repertoire was profiled, and TCRdb retains in-frame clones only, with some absent. Of about 42,000 clones in the sample, about 81% were seen once. Sequencing was done on a sample of peripheral blood. The receptors originated from a human donor in a cohort sampled during active COVID-19.

The gene calls are TRBV9 and TRBJ1-4, with 8 bases that match TRBD1. The CDR3 extends over 16 amino acids. J gave up 3 bases and V 3 bases, and 7 bases lay outside the gene matches. Germline lookup yields CDR1 SGDLS and CDR2 YYNGEE. The CDR3 DNA follows: TGTGCCAGCAGCGCCGACAGGGGAAGGGCTAATGAAAAACTGTTTTTT. It codes for CASSADRGRANEKLFF.

The V gene is TRBV5-8, the J gene TRBJ1-2, with D perhaps TRBD1 (6 bases). This CDR3 region has 17 residues. Germline V lookup: CDR1 SGHTS, CDR2 YDEGEE. With 5 bases removed from V and 4 bases from J, the gap between germline ends came to 24 bases. The CDR3 loop reads CASRLTGAGAGGYGYTF. The CDR3 DNA reads TGTGCCAGCAGGTTAACCGGAGCAGGGGCCGGAGGCTATGGCTACACCTTC.

The chain has TRBV6-4 and TRBJ2-3; D may be TRBD2 (6 bases). Germline-derived CDR1 and CDR2 are MRHNA and SNTAGT. The CDR3 has 14 residues. Trimming shortened V by 5 bases and J by 4 bases, and 13 bases separated the two germline ends. CDR3 protein: CASSYDPGADTQYF. CDR3 coding DNA: TGTGCCAGCAGTTATGACCCGGGGGCAGATACGCAGTATTTT.

This clone was recorded at least ten times. The chain has TRBV30 and TRBJ2-1; D possibly corresponds to TRBD2 (5 bases). The V end was cut by 0 bases, the J end by 0 bases, with 6 bases between. CDR3 length: 14 amino acids. Germline V CDR1 and CDR2: GTSNPN, SVGIG (reference sequence). CDR3 in DNA: TGTGCCTGGAGTGTAGGGAGCTCCTACAATGAGCAGTTCTTC. Translating gives CAWSVGSSYNEQFF.

The J gene is TRBJ2-7, the V gene TRBV15; a weak D match, TRBD2 (5 bases). CDR3 length: 14 amino acids. Trimming pared 4 bases from V and 2 bases from J, leaving 12 bases between. CDR1 is LNHNV and CDR2 is YYDKDF in the germline V gene (reference sequence). In DNA form, the CDR3 reads TGTGCCACCAGCAAACACGACGGGGCCTACGAGCAGTACGTC. This sequence encodes CATSKHDGAYEQYV.

With regard to this clone: An end of the junction differs from the germline gene, which may be a read error. CDR3 region: CASSTSTGTGGLTQYF. CDR3 nucleotides: TGTGCTAGCAGCACCTCAACCGGGACAGGGGGTCTGACCCAGTACTTC. The V and J genes are TRBV7-7 and TRBJ2-5; 11 positions match TRBD1. The CDR3 has 16 residues. Germline V gene lookup returns CDR1 SSHAT and CDR2 FNYEAQ (reference sequence).

The chain links TRBV2 to TRBJ2-5, with TRBD1 identical over 8 bases. CDR3 length: 14 residues. V lost 6 bases, J lost 5 bases, and 8 bases stayed unmatched. In germline, CDR1 is SNHLY, CDR2 FYNNEI. CDR3 loop: CASRADRGLETQYF. Written as DNA, the CDR3 is TGTGCCAGCAGAGCTGACAGGGGACTGGAGACCCAGTACTTC.

This chain uses TRBV6-2 or TRBV6-3 with TRBJ1-5, with D unclear. The CDR3 covers 16 residues. Trimming shortened V by 6 bases and J by 6 bases, and 21 bases separated the two germline ends. Germline values: CDR1 MNHEY, CDR2 SVGEGT. The CDR3 protein is CASSTRSGKSGQPQHF. Here the CDR3 DNA reads TGTGCCAGCAGCACGCGGTCCGGTAAGTCGGGTCAGCCCCAGCATTTT.

The J gene is TRBJ2-4, the V gene TRBV19; no definite D call. The CDR3 runs to 15 residues. V was clipped by 1 base and J by 5 bases, with 12 bases between them. Germline V gene lookup returns CDR1 LNHDA and CDR2 SQIVND (reference sequence). CDR3 amino acids: CASSIGWALENIQYF. For the CDR3, the DNA is TGTGCCAGTAGTATAGGCTGGGCTTTGGAAAACATTCAGTACTTC.

The chain uses TRBV7-3 and TRBJ1-1; TRBD1 matches 11 bases. Per germline, CDR1 SGHTA and CDR2 FQGTGA. J lost 7 bases, V lost 5 bases, and 3 bases had no gene match. The CDR3 is made up of 13 amino acids. CDR3 sequence: CASSLGQGVEAFF. The DNA of the CDR3 is TGTGCCAGCAGCCTGGGACAGGGGGTTGAAGCTTTCTTT.

The CDR3 sequence: CATSDRTGRQYF. The DNA for the CDR3 is TGTGCCACCAGTGATCGCACAGGGAGGCAGTATTTT. The gene calls are TRBV24-1 and TRBJ2-3; D possibly corresponds to TRBD1 (6 bases). Trimming stripped 3 bases from V and 11 bases from J, with 11 bases between. This CDR3 comprises 12 residues. CDR1 and CDR2 (germline): KGHDR, SFDVKD.

The rearrangement uses TRBV19 and TRBJ2-5; D is perhaps TRBD1 (5 bases). Germline CDR1 is LNHDA and CDR2 is SQIVND (reference sequence). V was trimmed by 4 bases and J by 5 bases, leaving 20 bases between them. The CDR3 is 16 amino acids. This CDR3 is CASSTILSGFSETQYF. In DNA, the CDR3 is TGTGCCAGTAGTACTATCCTGTCAGGGTTTAGCGAGACCCAGTACTTC.

V is TRBV30 and J is TRBJ1-5, with 9 bases that match TRBD1. The junction had 10 bases not matched to a gene; V was cut back by 3 bases and J by 7 bases. The CDR3 is made up of 15 amino acids. Germline loops: CDR1 GTSNPN, CDR2 SVGIG (reference sequence). CDR3 bases: TGTGCCTGGAGGGACCGGGACAGGGTCAACCAGCCCCAGCATTTT. This encodes CAWRDRDRVNQPQHF.

The V gene is TRBV7-3, the J gene TRBJ1-2; 7 bases agree with TRBD1. V dropped 5 bases and J dropped 8; count of bases not matched to a gene: 8. The germline V gene has CDR1 SGHTA and CDR2 FQGTGA. The length of the CDR3 is 13 residues. CDR3 bases: TGTGCCAGCAGCCAACAGGGGCTGGGGGGCTACACCTTC. This codes for CASSQQGLGGYTF.

The chain joins TRBV6-5 to TRBJ2-3, with D maybe TRBD2 (6 bases). Deletions cut 4 bases from V and 0 bases from J, with 8 bases between. CDR3 length: 14 residues. Germline CDR1 MNHEY, CDR2 SVGAGI. The CDR3 loop is CASSSGRSTDTQYF. The CDR3 nucleotides are TGTGCCAGCAGTTCTGGGAGGAGCACAGATACGCAGTATTTT.

The chain has TRBV5-1 and TRBJ2-3; a weak D match, TRBD2 (6 bases). This CDR3 spans 14 amino acids. Per germline, CDR1 SGHRS and CDR2 YFSETQ. The V end was cut by 5 bases, the J end by 2 bases, with 12 bases between. CDR3 sequence reads: CASRGGEVTDTQYF. The DNA for the CDR3 is TGCGCCAGCAGGGGCGGGGAGGTCACAGATACGCAGTATTTT.

This chain links TRBV5-1 with TRBJ2-1; 11 bases map to TRBD1. In germline, CDR1 is SGHRS, CDR2 YFSETQ. This CDR3 contains 18 residues. The CDR3 loop is CPQGTGTGGDSRYNEQFF. CDR3 nucleotides: TGCCCGCAGGGGACAGGGACAGGGGGGGATTCCAGGTACAATGAGCAGTTCTTC.

The CDR3 sequence: CSVGQGYGQPQHF. CDR3 DNA sequence: TGCAGCGTTGGGCAGGGGTACGGTCAGCCCCAGCATTTT. This sequence joins TRBV29-1 and TRBJ1-5; weak D call: TRBD1 (6 bases). V was clipped by 4 bases and J by 6 bases, with 13 bases between them. This CDR3 is 13 amino acids long. Germline V lookup: CDR1 SQVTM, CDR2 ANQGSEA.

DNA for the CDR3: TGTGCCAGCAGCTTGGTCAGGACAGGGAGGGACGATACGCAGTATTTT. This encodes CASSLVRTGRDDTQYF. J is TRBJ2-3 and V is TRBV5-8; tentatively, D is TRBD1 (8 bases). V was pared by 0 bases and J by 6 bases, with 17 bases between. The CDR3 spans 16 residues. Germline V gene lookup returns CDR1 SGHTS and CDR2 YDEGEE.

This clone was counted ten times or more. The rearrangement links TRBV4-1 to TRBJ1-6; tentatively, D is TRBD1 (6 bases). V was shortened by 2 bases and J by 7 bases, with 12 bases between the two germline ends. The CDR3 runs 15 residues. Germline V lookup: CDR1 MGHRA, CDR2 YSYEKL. CDR3 sequence reads: CASSQNDRSNSPLHF. The CDR3 nucleotides are TGCGCCAGCAGCCAAAACGACAGGTCGAATTCACCCCTCCACTTT.

This chain uses TRBV5-1 with TRBJ1-2; TRBD1 matches 10 bases. Unmatched junction bases numbered 2, after V lost 3 bases and J lost 6 bases. There are 13 residues in the CDR3. Germline V gene lookup returns CDR1 SGHRS and CDR2 YFSETQ. The CDR3 DNA sequence: TGCGCCAGCAGCTCCGGGACAGGGGATGGCTACACCTTC. This codes for CASSSGTGDGYTF.

V and J are TRBV10-3 and TRBJ2-1; perhaps TRBD1 as D (6 bases). The CDR3 length is 12 residues. Germline V CDR1 and CDR2: ENHRY, SYGVKD. Trimming shortened V by 6 bases and J by 6 bases, and 9 bases separated the two germline ends. CDR3 coding DNA: TGTGCCATCAGGGAACAGGGCAATGAGCAGTTCTTC. It is translated as CAIREQGNEQFF.

This chain joins TRBV5-1 and TRBJ1-4; TRBD1 might be the D (5 bases). The V end lost 0 bases, the J end lost 5 bases, and 8 bases lay between the germline ends. Germline values: CDR1 SGHRS, CDR2 YFSETQ. This CDR3 region has 14 residues. The chain's CDR3 is CASSLAGRNEKLFF. The DNA for the CDR3 is TGCGCCAGCAGCTTGGCAGGGAGGAATGAAAAACTGTTTTTT.

The rearrangement joins TRBV6-6 to TRBJ1-5; possibly TRBD1 for D (5 bases). Germline assignment: CDR1 MNHNY and CDR2 SVGAGI (reference sequence). V gave up 8 bases and J gave up 0 bases, with 14 bases separating them. The CDR3 is 15 residues long. The CDR3, as DNA: TGTGCCAGCTTTCAGGGTTTTTCTAGCAATCAGCCCCAGCATTTT. It specifies CASFQGFSSNQPQHF.